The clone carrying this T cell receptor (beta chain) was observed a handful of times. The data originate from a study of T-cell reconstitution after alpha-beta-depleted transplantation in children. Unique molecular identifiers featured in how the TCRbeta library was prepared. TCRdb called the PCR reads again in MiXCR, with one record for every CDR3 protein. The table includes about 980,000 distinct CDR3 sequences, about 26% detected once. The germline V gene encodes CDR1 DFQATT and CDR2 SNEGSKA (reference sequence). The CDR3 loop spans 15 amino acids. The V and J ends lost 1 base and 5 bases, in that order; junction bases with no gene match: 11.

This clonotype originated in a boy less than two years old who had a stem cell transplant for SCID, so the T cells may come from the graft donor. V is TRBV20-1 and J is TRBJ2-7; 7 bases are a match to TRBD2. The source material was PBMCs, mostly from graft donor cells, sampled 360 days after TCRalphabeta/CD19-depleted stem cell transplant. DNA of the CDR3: TGCAGTGCTAGAGTGCCGGGGGGTAGGGCCGACGAGCAGTACTTC. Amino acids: CSARVPGGRADEQYF.